These T cell receptor beta chains were read from a single sample in a study of blood T cell repertoires in COVID-19. Data came from immunoSEQ multiplex PCR; TCRdb stores just in-frame clones and leaves some out. The table records some 250,000 clones, 85% to 90% of them present only once. The sequencing sample was made of PBMCs or T cells enriched from blood (not recorded which). The receptors derive from a man in his forties who had recovered from COVID-19. Each CDR3 is given with its conserved first and last residue. A D gene is named only where the DNA matches it firmly. Some rows have no size entry. The others give once, few or many, or a class for an expanded clone.

NA | TRBJ1-1 | NA | TRBV29-1 | TGCAGCGTTGACAGATCGGAGGGAGCTTTCTTT | CSVDRSEGAFF
NA | TRBJ1-2 | NA | TRBV29-1 | TGCAGCGTGACGGGAGAAGCTAACTATGGCTACACCTTC | CSVTGEANYGYTF
TRBD1 | TRBJ1-4 | NA | TRBV29-1 | TGCAGCGTTGATTCGGGACAGGGGAACGAAAAACTGTTTTTT | CSVDSGQGNEKLFF
NA | TRBJ2-6 | NA | TRBV9 | TGTGCCAGCAGCGTAGGACGGGGCTCTGGGGCCAACGTCCTGACTTTC | CASSVGRGSGANVLTF
NA | TRBJ1-1 | few | TRBV6-2/TRBV6-3 | TGTGCCAGCAGTTATAATCACAGGTCCACTGAAGCTTTCTTT | CASSYNHRSTEAFF
NA | TRBJ2-3 | NA | TRBV10-2 | TGCGCCAGCAGTCCCGTCGCCTTACTAGTGAATATAGGAGATACGCAGTATTTT | CASSPVALLVNIGDTQYF
NA | TRBJ2-3 | NA | TRBV18 | TGTGCCAGCTCACCACTTCAAACAGATACGCAGTATTTT | CASSPLQTDTQYF
NA | TRBJ1-1 | NA | TRBV6-5 | TGTGCCAGCAGTTACCCAAGGAAGGGGGGGAGGACTGAAGCTTTCTTT | CASSYPRKGGRTEAFF
TRBD2 | TRBJ2-2 | NA | TRBV7-3 | TGTGCCAGCAGCGCCCCGGGACTACCGAACACCGGGGAGCTGTTTTTT | CASSAPGLPNTGELFF
TRBD1 | TRBJ2-5 | NA | TRBV5-1 | TGCGCCAGCAGACTGGACAGGGCACAAGAGACCCAGTACTTC | CASRLDRAQETQYF
TRBD2 | TRBJ2-7 | NA | TRBV5-1 | TGCGCCAGCAGTTTGTCTAGCGGGACTTGGTACGAGCAGTACTTC | CASSLSSGTWYEQYF
NA | TRBJ1-6 | NA | TRBV30 | TGTGCCTGGAGGGGGCAGGGGAATTCACCCCTCCACTTT | CAWRGQGNSPLHF
NA | TRBJ1-1 | NA | TRBV21-1 | TGTGCCTTCAGGGGGGCTAACACTGAAGCTTTCTTT | CAFRGANTEAFF
NA | TRBJ2-2 | NA | TRBV19 | TGTGCCAGTAGACAGTTTTCAATCACCGGGGAGCTGTTTTTT | CASRQFSITGELFF
TRBD2 | TRBJ2-4 | NA | TRBV27 | TGTGCCAGCAGTTTATATCGGGAGGGGGACATTCAGTACTTC | CASSLYREGDIQYF
NA | TRBJ2-5 | few | TRBV3-1/TRBV3-2 | TGTGCCAGCAGCCAAGACGCGGTGGAGACCCAGTACTTC | CASSQDAVETQYF
NA | TRBJ2-1 | many | TRBV28 | TGTGCCAGCAGTGGGAAGAGGCGGGGTTACAATGAGCAGTTCTTC | CASSGKRRGYNEQFF
NA | TRBJ1-5 | NA | TRBV4-3 | TGCGCCAGCAGCCAAGATCGGCCAGGCCCCTTTCAGAATCAGCCCCAGCATTTT | CASSQDRPGPFQNQPQHF
TRBD2 | TRBJ2-1 | NA | TRBV5-8 | TGTGCCAGCAGCTTCAGTGTAGCGGGGGTGGGGAATGAGCAGTTCTTC | CASSFSVAGVGNEQFF
TRBD1 | TRBJ2-7 | NA | TRBV13 | TGTGCCAGCAGCCCCCCCGGGACAGGGCCCTACGAGCAGTACTTC | CASSPPGTGPYEQYF
NA | TRBJ1-3 | NA | TRBV2 | TGTGCCAGCAGTGAGCGAGACTCTGGAAACACCATATATTTT | CASSERDSGNTIYF
TRBD1 | TRBJ2-4 | NA | TRBV9 | TGTGCCAGCAGCGTAGCTAGAGTAGGACAGGGACCTTACAAAAACATTCAGTACTTC | CASSVARVGQGPYKNIQYF
NA | TRBJ1-3 | NA | TRBV2 | TGTGCCAGCAAACAGGTACTCTCTGGAAACACCATATATTTT | CASKQVLSGNTIYF
NA | TRBJ1-1 | once | TRBV7-9 | TGTGCCAGCAGCCCGGCGGAAACTGAAGCTTTCTTT | CASSPAETEAFF
NA | TRBJ1-6 | NA | TRBV12-3/TRBV12-4 | TGTGCCAGCAGTTTAATCCCGGGGGCCCTCCACTTT | CASSLIPGALHF
NA | TRBJ1-2 | NA | TRBV6-5 | TGTGCCAGCAGTTACTCTTCGGAGTCACCTAACTATGGCTACACCTTC | CASSYSSESPNYGYTF
NA | TRBJ1-2 | NA | TRBV5-8 | TGTGCCAGCAGCTTTCAAGAACAGCTGGGCTACACCTTC | CASSFQEQLGYTF
TRBD1 | TRBJ1-1 | once | TRBV11-2 | TGTGCCAGCAGCTTAAACTTTCGGGACAGGGGGCTTGAGAACACTGAAGCTTTCTTT | CASSLNFRDRGLENTEAFF
NA | TRBJ1-1 | NA | TRBV5-1 | TGCGCCAGCAGCCCCGGGAGGGGATCATTAACTGAAGCTTTCTTT | CASSPGRGSLTEAFF
NA | TRBJ1-1 | once | TRBV10-3 | TGTGCCATCAGTATAAAGGAGGATGGGATGAACACTGAAGCTTTCTTT | CAISIKEDGMNTEAFF